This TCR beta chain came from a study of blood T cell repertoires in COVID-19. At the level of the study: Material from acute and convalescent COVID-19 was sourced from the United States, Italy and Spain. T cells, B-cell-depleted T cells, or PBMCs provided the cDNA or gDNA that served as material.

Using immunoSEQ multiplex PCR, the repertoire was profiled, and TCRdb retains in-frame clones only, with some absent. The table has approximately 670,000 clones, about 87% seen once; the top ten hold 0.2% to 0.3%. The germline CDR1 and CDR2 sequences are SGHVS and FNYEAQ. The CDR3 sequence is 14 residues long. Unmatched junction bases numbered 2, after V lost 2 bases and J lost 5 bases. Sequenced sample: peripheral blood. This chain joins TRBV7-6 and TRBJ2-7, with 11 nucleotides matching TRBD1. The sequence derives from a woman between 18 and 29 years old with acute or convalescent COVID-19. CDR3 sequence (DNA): TGTGCCAGCAGCTTAAGGACAGGGGGCGACGAGCAGTACTTC. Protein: CASSLRTGGDEQYF.